This entry is about one T cell receptor (beta chain). It lacks a known antigen. Base qualities are not provided; no much larger clone lies one nucleotide away. These data come from a study of human T cells and chemical hapten exposure listed by TCRdb under 2021. Looking at the study overall: For sensitization, 2% DPC in acetone was applied to a roughly 2 cm by roughly 2 cm area of upper inner arm skin. For TCR sequencing, blood came from 25 to 35 alopecia patients at anywhere from one to four time points (pre-sensitization, 2, 6 and 24 weeks). Throughout the study period of about 23 weeks, patients also received therapeutic DPC doses to the scalp every week. The libraries were sequenced as a pool, and the TCR yield per sample differed mostly because of small variations in library volumes within the pool. Blood samples were taken from patients before sensitization (week 0) and at 2, 6 and about 24 weeks after DPC sensitization. Patch testing on the upper back used Finn chambers containing 0.01% DPC, with scoring done after 6 days according to International Contact Dermatitis Research Group standards. The patient cohort, mostly female, included alopecia areata with under or over 50% scalp involvement, alopecia totalis and alopecia universalis. Peripheral blood TCR repertoire changes were tracked in vivo in alopecia patients during primary and secondary sensitization to the hapten diphenylcyclopropenone (DPC). The research as a whole found: Significantly more large CDR3 similarity clusters were formed by expanded TCRs than by pre-sensitization or healthy control sets, consistent with antigen-driven responses. Because every patient had alopecia, a presumed autoimmune disease, the patients' immune response might differ from that of healthy individuals. The number of TCRs above 1 in 1000 frequency did not change with DPC sensitization; there was no evidence of global repertoire structure alterations. Patch test score correlated positively with the number of PT1 expanded TCRs, reaching significance at thresholds 8, 16 and 32 but not at 4. After repeated subsampling, the strength of the expansion versus patch-test correlation and the threshold at which it became significant changed.

The time point label corresponds to: patch test 3, about 24 weeks after DPC sensitization. The treatment or condition tag for this specimen amounts to: therapeutic diphenylcyclopropenone sensitization with weekly scalp DPC. At every patch-test visit, the blood draw took place before the patch test was put on. Patients were eligible if aged 18 to 70, diagnosed with alopecia and judged suitable for DPC therapy, and pregnant patients were excluded. Total RNA was extracted from unfractionated whole blood collected in Tempus Blood RNA tubes. V is clipped by 4 bases and J by 3 bases, and the sequence between their germline boundaries is 10 bases long. The germline V gene (reference sequence) specifies GTSNPN as CDR1 and SVGIG as CDR2. The CDR3 covers 12 residues, taking in both the cysteine and the phenylalanine. This entry keeps only the CDR3 DNA: 36 bases, framed from base 1. Libraries were built with RACE. Sequenced using a NextSeq 500. During library preparation, unique molecular identifiers were attached to individual cDNA molecules so that TCRs could be counted in a quantitative, reproducible way. Both TCR alpha and TCR beta chains were sequenced from each blood RNA sample. Per the original workflow: The median number of TCRs per sample was approximately 98,000, ranging from roughly 23,224 to 700,000. The Decombinator software suite was used to annotate the V, J and CDR3 of the TCR reads. Every sample was subsampled to the same number of TCRs (28,000) for the PS versus PT1 abundance plots. Expanded TCRs were defined as absent before sensitization and observed at least eight times at the 2-week time point. The public sequencing data were trimmed at Q25 with fastp and processed into clonotypes with MiXCR by TCRdb, which kept only in-frame beta chains. One record per CDR3 amino acid sequence lists the most common genes and DNA. Here the V and J calls rest on TCRdb's processing, not on the authors' analysis. The sample yields tens of thousands of distinct CDR3 sequences; roughly 13% were counted once. The top ten clones comprise approximately 5.2% of the sample.

This specimen was whole blood, taken in connection with sensitization to the hapten diphenylcyclopropenone (DPC). The sequence is built from TRBV30 and TRBJ2-7; TRBD1 might be the D gene, on 5 matching bases. This receptor was identified in a woman aged 50 to 60 with alopecia areata. Some clones in this sample may be carry-over from other donors' samples. The nucleotide sequence reads TGTGCCTGGACAGGGAAGGGCTACGAGCAGTACTTC. This translates into CAWTGKGYEQYF.